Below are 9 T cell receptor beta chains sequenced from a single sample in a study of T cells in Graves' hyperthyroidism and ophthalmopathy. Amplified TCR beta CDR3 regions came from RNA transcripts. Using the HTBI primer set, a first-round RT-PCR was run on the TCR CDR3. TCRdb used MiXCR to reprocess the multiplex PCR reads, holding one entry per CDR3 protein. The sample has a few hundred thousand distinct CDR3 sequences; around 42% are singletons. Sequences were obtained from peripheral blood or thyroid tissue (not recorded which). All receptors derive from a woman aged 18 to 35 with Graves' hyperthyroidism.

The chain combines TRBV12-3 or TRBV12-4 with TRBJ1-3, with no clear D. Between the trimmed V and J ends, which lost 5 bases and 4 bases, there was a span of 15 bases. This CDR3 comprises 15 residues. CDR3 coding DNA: TGTGCCAGCAGTCCCAGCGGGCAAGGCGGAAACACCATATATTTT. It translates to CASSPSGQGGNTIYF.

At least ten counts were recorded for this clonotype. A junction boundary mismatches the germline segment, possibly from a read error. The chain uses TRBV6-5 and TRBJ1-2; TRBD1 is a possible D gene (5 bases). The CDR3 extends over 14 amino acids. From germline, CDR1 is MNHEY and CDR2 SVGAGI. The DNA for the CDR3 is TGTGCCAGCAGGGGGCAGGGCGGACCCTATCGCTACACCTTC. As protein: CASRGQGGPYRYTF.

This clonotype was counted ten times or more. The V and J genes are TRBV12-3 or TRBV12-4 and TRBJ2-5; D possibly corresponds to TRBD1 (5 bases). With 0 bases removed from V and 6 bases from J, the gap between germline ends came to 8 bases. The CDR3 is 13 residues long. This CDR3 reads CASSLAGAKTQYF. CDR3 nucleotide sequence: TGTGCCAGCAGTTTAGCTGGGGCGAAGACCCAGTACTTC.

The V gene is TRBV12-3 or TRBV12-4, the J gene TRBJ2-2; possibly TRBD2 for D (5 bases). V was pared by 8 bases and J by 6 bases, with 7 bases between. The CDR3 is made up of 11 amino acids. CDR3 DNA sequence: TGTGCCAGCGGGGAGTCCGGGGAGCTGTTTTTT. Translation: CASGESGELFF.

CDR3 sequence: CASSFGAERSYEQYF. CDR3 nucleotides: TGTGCCAGCAGCTTCGGGGCAGAACGTTCCTACGAGCAGTACTTC. The chain carries TRBV7-9 and TRBJ2-7, with D possibly called TRBD1 or TRBD2 (5 bases each). The CDR3 has 15 residues. Trimming took off 3 bases at V and 1 base at J, with 13 bases between the two ends. Germline V gives CDR1 SEHNR, CDR2 FQNEAQ (reference sequence).

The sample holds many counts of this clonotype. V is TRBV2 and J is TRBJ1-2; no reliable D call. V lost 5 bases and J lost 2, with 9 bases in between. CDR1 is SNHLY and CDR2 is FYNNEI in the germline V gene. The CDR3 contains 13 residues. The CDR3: CASSRAENYGYTF. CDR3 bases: TGTGCCAGCAGTCGGGCGGAGAACTATGGCTACACCTTC.

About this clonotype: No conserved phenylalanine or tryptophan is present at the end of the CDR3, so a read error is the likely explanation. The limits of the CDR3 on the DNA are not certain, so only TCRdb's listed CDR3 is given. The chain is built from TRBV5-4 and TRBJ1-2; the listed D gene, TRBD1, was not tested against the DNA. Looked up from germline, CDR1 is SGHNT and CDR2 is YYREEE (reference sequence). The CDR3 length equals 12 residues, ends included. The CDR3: CASSSGADRDTY.

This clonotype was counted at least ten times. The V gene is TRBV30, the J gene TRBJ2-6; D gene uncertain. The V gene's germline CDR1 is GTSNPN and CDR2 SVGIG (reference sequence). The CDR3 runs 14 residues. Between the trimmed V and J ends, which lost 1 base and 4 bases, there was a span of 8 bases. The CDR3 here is CAWSEGRGANVLTF. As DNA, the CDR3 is TGTGCCTGGAGTGAGGGTAGGGGGGCCAACGTCCTGACTTTC.

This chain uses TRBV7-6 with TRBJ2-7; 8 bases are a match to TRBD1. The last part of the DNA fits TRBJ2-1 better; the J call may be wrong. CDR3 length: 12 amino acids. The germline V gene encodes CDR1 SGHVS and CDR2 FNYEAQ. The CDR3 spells CASRNRGNEQFF. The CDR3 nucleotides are TGTGCCAGTAGGAACAGGGGGAATGAGCAGTTCTTC.